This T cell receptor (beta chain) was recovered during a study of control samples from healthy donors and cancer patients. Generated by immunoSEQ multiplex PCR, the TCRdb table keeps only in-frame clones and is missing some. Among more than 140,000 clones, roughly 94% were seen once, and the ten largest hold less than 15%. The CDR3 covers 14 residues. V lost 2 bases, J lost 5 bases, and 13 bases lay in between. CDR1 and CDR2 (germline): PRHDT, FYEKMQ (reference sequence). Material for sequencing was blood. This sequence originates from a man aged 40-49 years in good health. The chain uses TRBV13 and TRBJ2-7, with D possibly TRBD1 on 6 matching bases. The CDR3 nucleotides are TGTGCCAGCAGCTTAACCAGGGGTAGGCACGAGCAGTACTTC. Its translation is CASSLTRGRHEQYF.